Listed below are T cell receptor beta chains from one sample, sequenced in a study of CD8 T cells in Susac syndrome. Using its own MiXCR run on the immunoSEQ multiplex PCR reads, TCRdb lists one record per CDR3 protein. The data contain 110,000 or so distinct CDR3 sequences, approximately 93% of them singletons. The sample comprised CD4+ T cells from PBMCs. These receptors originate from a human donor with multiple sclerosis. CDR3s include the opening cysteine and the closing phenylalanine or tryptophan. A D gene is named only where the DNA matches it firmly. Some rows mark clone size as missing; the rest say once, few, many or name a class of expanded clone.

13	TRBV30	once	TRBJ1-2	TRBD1	TGTGCCTGGAGTGACCCGGGACAGGGAGGCTACACCTTC	CAWSDPGQGGYTF
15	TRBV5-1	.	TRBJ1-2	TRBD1	TGCGCCAGCAGCGTCGGGGACAGTAATAGCTATGGCTACACCTTC	CASSVGDSNSYGYTF
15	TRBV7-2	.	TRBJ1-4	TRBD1	TGTGCCAGCAGCTTGGACAGGGGATCTAATGAAAAACTGTTTTTT	CASSLDRGSNEKLFF
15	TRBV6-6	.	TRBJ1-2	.	TGTGCCAGCAGTTACTCTGATTACCCTAACTATGGCTACACCTTC	CASSYSDYPNYGYTF
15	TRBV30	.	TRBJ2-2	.	TGTGCCTGGAGTGTACTTCGGGGACCACCGCGAAGGGTGTTTTTT	CAWSVLRGPPRRVFF
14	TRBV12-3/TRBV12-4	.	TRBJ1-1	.	TGTGCCACCATTCCCGTGAACAGTGGGGGTGAAGCTTTCTTT	CATIPVNSGGEAFF
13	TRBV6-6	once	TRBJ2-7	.	TGTGCCAGCAGAGCAGGGGACCTATACGAGCAGTACTTC	CASRAGDLYEQYF
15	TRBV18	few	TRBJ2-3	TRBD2	TGTGCCAGCTCAAGACTAGCGGGGGGCACAGATACGCAGTATTTT	CASSRLAGGTDTQYF
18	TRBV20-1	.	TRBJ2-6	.	TGCAGTGCTAGACCCAAGAGTTCCCGTTACTCTGGGGCCAACGTCCTGACTTTC	CSARPKSSRYSGANVLTF
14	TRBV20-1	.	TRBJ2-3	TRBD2	TGCAGTGCTAGAGACTCGGCTAGCGGGGATACGCAGTATTTT	CSARDSASGDTQYF
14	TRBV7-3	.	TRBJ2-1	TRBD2	TGTGCCAGCAGCAGGACTAGCGGAGACAATGAGCAGTTCTTC	CASSRTSGDNEQFF
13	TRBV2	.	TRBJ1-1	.	TGTGCCAGCAAGGATTCGTTAAACACTGAAGCTTTCTTT	CASKDSLNTEAFF
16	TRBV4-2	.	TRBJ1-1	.	TGTGCCAGCAGCCAAGATACCCCCGCAGGGAGCACTGAAGCTTTCTTT	CASSQDTPAGSTEAFF
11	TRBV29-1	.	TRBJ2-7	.	TGCAGCGTTGTTCTAGAGTACGAGCAGTACTTC	CSVVLEYEQYF
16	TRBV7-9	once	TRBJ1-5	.	TGTGCCAGCAGCTTATTCTTTCCAGCTAACAATCAGCCCCAGCATTTT	CASSLFFPANNQPQHF
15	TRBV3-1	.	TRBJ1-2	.	TGTGCCAGCAGCCAAGAAGAGGGTTTGTCCTATGGCTACACCTTC	CASSQEEGLSYGYTF
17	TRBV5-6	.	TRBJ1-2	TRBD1	TGTGCCAGCAGCTTGGGGGACAGGGTTTCCACGGGCTATGGCTACACCTTC	CASSLGDRVSTGYGYTF
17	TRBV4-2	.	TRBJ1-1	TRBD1	TGTGCCAGCAGCCAAGATGTGACAGGGGTAAGGAACACTGAAGCTTTCTTT	CASSQDVTGVRNTEAFF
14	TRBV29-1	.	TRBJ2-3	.	TGCAGCGTTGCAGTTACGACTAGCACAGATACGCAGTATTTT	CSVAVTTSTDTQYF
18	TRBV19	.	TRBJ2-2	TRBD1	TGTGCCAGTTATAGACAGGGCGCGCAACTCACGAACACCGGGGAGCTGTTTTTT	CASYRQGAQLTNTGELFF
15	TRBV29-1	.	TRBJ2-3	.	TGCAGCGTTGAGGGAGGGGGGAGGAACACAGATACGCAGTATTTT	CSVEGGGRNTDTQYF
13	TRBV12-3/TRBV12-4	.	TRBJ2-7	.	TGTGCCAGCAGTGAAGGACAGCCGTACGAGCAGTACTTC	CASSEGQPYEQYF
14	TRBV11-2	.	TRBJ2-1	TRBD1	TGTGCCAGCAGCCTCTGGACAGGTCAAAATGAGCAGTTCTTC	CASSLWTGQNEQFF
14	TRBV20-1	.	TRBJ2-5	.	TGCAGTGCTAGAGATCCCGGGGGCTGGGAGACCCAGTACTTC	CSARDPGGWETQYF
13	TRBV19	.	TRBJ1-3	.	TGTGCCAGTAGTCCTCTCAAGGGAAACACCATATATTTT	CASSPLKGNTIYF
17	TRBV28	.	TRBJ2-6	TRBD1	TGTGCCAGCAGTTCCGAGAACAGGGGTTCTGGGGCCAACGTCCTGACTTTC	CASSSENRGSGANVLTF
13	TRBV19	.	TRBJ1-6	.	TGTGCCAGTAGTATAAATCAGGAGGCACCCCTCCACTTT	CASSINQEAPLHF
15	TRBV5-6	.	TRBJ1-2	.	TGTGCCAGCAGCTTGGAGGGCAGGGCTCCCTATGGCTACACCTTC	CASSLEGRAPYGYTF
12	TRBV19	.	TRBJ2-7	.	TGTGCCAGTAGTACTGAGGGGTCCGAGCAGTACTTC	CASSTEGSEQYF